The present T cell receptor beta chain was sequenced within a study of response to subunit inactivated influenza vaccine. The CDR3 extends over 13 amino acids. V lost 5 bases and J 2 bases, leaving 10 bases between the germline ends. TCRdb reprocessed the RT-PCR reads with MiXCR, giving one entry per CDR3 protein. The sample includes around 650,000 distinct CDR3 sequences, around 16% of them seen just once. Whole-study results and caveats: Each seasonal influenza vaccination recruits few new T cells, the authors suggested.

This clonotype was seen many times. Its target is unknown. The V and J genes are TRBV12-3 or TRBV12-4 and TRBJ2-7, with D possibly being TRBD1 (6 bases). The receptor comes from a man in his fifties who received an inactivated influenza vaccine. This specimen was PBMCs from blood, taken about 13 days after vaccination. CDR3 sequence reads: CASSIGQPYEQYF. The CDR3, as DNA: TGTGCCAGCAGTATCGGACAGCCCTACGAGCAGTACTTC.